Presented here are 23 T cell receptor beta chains from one specimen sequenced in a study of T cells in Graves' hyperthyroidism and ophthalmopathy. Amplified regions were TCR beta CDR3 sequences from RNA transcripts. First-round RT-PCR of the TCR CDR3 relied on the HTBI primer set. TCRdb processed the multiplex PCR reads anew with MiXCR; each CDR3 protein has one entry. Of around 300,000 distinct CDR3 sequences listed, about an eighth are singletons. The specimen sequenced was blood. These receptors were collected from a woman under 40 with Graves' hyperthyroidism that later progressed to Graves' ophthalmopathy.

This clonotype has ten or more counts. This rearrangement joins TRBV7-2 to TRBJ2-4, with 7 positions matching TRBD1. The J segment lost 8 bases and the V segment lost 4 bases, leaving 11 bases of the junction unmatched. The CDR3 has 15 amino acids. Germline-derived CDR1 and CDR2 are SGHTA and FQGNSA. This CDR3 is CASSSKTGLRDIQYF. The DNA of the CDR3 is TGTGCCAGCAGCTCCAAGACAGGGCTCAGGGACATTCAGTACTTC.

A few counts support this clonotype. The rearrangement links TRBV7-3 to TRBJ2-5; 7 positions agree with TRBD2. Germline CDR1 and CDR2: SGHTA and FQGTGA. V was pared by 5 bases and J by 2 bases, with 8 bases of the junction left unmatched. This CDR3 is 15 amino acids long. The CDR3 region has the DNA TGTGCCAGCAGCAACTCCAGCGGGGTACAAGAGACCCAGTACTTC. Translating gives CASSNSSGVQETQYF. Based on the CDR3 plus reference TRBV7-3 and TRBJ2-5, the full variable domain is GAGVSQTPSNKVTEKGKYVELRCDPISGHTALYWYRQSLGQGPEFLIYFQGTGAADDSGLPNDRFFAVRPEGSVSTLKIQRTERGDSAVYLCASSNSSGVQETQYFGPGTRLLVL.

This clonotype has at least ten counts. This chain connects TRBV6-1 to TRBJ1-5; no definite D call. The germline V and J ends were trimmed by 6 bases and 5 bases, with 11 bases remaining between them. Germline values: CDR1 MNHNS, CDR2 SASEGT. The CDR3 spans 13 residues. The CDR3 region is CASSPSGDQPQHF. CDR3 bases: TGTGCCAGCAGCCCGAGTGGGGATCAGCCCCAGCATTTT.

This clonotype was recorded at least ten times. This rearrangement joins TRBV7-9 to TRBJ2-7, with 7 positions matching TRBD2. The CDR3 length is 16 residues. CDR1 and CDR2 (germline): SEHNR, FQNEAQ (reference sequence). Trimming at V came to 1 base and at J to 3 bases, leaving 9 bases not matched to a gene. The DNA for the CDR3 is TGTGCCAGCAGCTTAGTATCCAAGCGGGGCCGCTACGAGCAGTACTTC. This gives the protein CASSLVSKRGRYEQYF.

This clonotype was detected a few times. The chain carries TRBV28 and TRBJ2-5, with 7 bases matching TRBD2. This CDR3 region has 15 residues. With V trimmed by 5 bases and J by 2 bases, 8 bases remained unmatched. Germline V gene lookup returns CDR1 MDHEN and CDR2 SYDVKM. CDR3 region: CASSRRDYLQETQYF. Written as DNA, the CDR3 is TGTGCCAGCAGTCGCCGGGACTACCTACAAGAGACCCAGTACTTC.

This clonotype was counted ten times or more. The J gene is TRBJ2-7, the V gene TRBV24-1; 7 positions match TRBD1. Germline values: CDR1 KGHDR, CDR2 SFDVKD. Unmatched junction bases numbered 14, after V lost 3 bases and J lost 4 bases. The CDR3 totals 17 residues. The CDR3 is CATSDPSEGGSRYEQYF. CDR3 DNA sequence: TGTGCCACCAGTGATCCATCAGAAGGGGGCTCTCGGTACGAGCAGTACTTC.

Ten or more counts support this clonotype. This CDR3 reads CASSLDTNTEAFF. The DNA for the CDR3 is TGCGCCAGCAGCTTGGATACGAACACTGAAGCTTTCTTT. The chain joins TRBV5-1 to TRBJ1-1; D ambiguous. Deletions cut 0 bases from V and 1 base from J, with 4 bases between. Germline CDR1 reads SGHRS; CDR2 reads YFSETQ. CDR3 length equals 13 residues.

The CDR3 DNA follows: TGTGCCAGCAGTGAACAACAGGCGTCCTCTGGAAACACCATATATTTT. This encodes CASSEQQASSGNTIYF. The rearrangement joins TRBV6-1 to TRBJ1-3; possibly TRBD1 for D (5 bases). V gave up 2 bases and J gave up 0 bases, with 11 bases separating them. The CDR3 spans 16 residues. Germline CDR1 reads MNHNS; CDR2 reads SASEGT.

This clonotype showed up just a few times. This rearrangement joins TRBV5-1 to TRBJ2-5, with D perhaps matching TRBD1 (5 bases). CDR1 and CDR2 (germline): SGHRS, YFSETQ. The CDR3 length is 13 residues. Trimming shortened V by 4 bases and J by 6 bases, and 13 bases separated the two germline ends. CDR3 sequence: CASSRGHGKTQYF. The CDR3 region has the DNA TGCGCCAGCAGCCGAGGACATGGAAAGACCCAGTACTTC.

V usage is TRBV6-1 and J usage is TRBJ1-1; no firm D call. Germline CDR1 MNHNS, CDR2 SASEGT. The ends were cut back, 4 bases at V and 5 bases at J, with 20 bases in the middle. The CDR3 is 16 residues long. The CDR3 DNA reads as TGTGCCAGCAGTGGCAAATACGGAGGGAGAACAACTGAAGCTTTCTTT. Its translation is CASSGKYGGRTTEAFF.

This clonotype was seen many times. The chain recombines TRBV30 with TRBJ2-7; no firm D call. V was clipped by 1 base and J by 2 bases, with 9 bases between them. CDR3 length: 13 amino acids. CDR1 and CDR2 from the germline V gene are GTSNPN and SVGIG (reference sequence). The CDR3 nucleotides read TGTGCCTGGAGTGACTCGGCCACCTACGAGCAGTACTTC. This sequence encodes CAWSDSATYEQYF.

This clonotype was seen repeatedly, ten times or more. The chain employs TRBV28 and TRBJ1-4; D ambiguous. CDR3 size: 13 residues. V gave up 6 bases and J gave up 0 bases, with 5 bases separating them. Looked up from germline, CDR1 is MDHEN and CDR2 is SYDVKM. The CDR3 DNA is TGTGCCAGCAGGACTGCAACTAATGAAAAACTGTTTTTT. Protein product: CASRTATNEKLFF.

V usage is TRBV4-3 and J usage is TRBJ2-3; D not certain. V shed 4 bases and J shed 4 bases, with 21 bases lying between them. This CDR3 is 17 amino acids long. Germline CDR1 is LGHNA and CDR2 is YSLEER. CDR3 sequence: CASSPRLGADPPDTQYF. In DNA form, the CDR3 reads TGCGCCAGCAGCCCCCGACTGGGCGCCGACCCCCCAGATACGCAGTATTTT.

Ten or more counts support this clonotype. The rearrangement links TRBV7-9 to TRBJ2-1; D is uncertain. This CDR3 spans 13 amino acids. V lost 7 bases, J lost 5 bases, and 12 bases lay in between. CDR1 SEHNR and CDR2 FQNEAQ come from the germline V gene (reference sequence). In nucleotides, the CDR3 is TGTGCCAGCAACCGAGACGGCAACAATGAGCAGTTCTTC. Translated, it gives CASNRDGNNEQFF.

This clonotype was seen ten or more times. The V call is TRBV6-1, the J call TRBJ2-5, with D perhaps matching TRBD1 (6 bases). V lost 8 bases, J lost 2 bases, and 18 bases lay in between. CDR1 is MNHNS, CDR2 SASEGT, per germline. The CDR3 totals 15 residues. The CDR3 loop is CASSSGTSLQETQYF. The CDR3 DNA sequence: TGTGCCAGCTCGTCCGGGACAAGTCTACAAGAGACCCAGTACTTC.

This clonotype was observed at least ten times. The V gene is TRBV6-1, the J gene TRBJ2-7; D remains ambiguous. Trimming removed 1 base at V and 3 bases at J, with 4 bases between. The CDR3 totals 12 residues. Per the germline V gene, CDR1 is MNHNS and CDR2 is SASEGT. The DNA of the CDR3 is TGTGCCAGCAGTGAAGGGTTCTACGAGCAGTACTTC. Protein sequence: CASSEGFYEQYF.

The sample holds many counts of this clonotype. The CDR3 protein is CASSPRGTRSYNEQFF. The CDR3 DNA reads as TGTGCCAGCAGCCCCCGTGGAACTCGCTCCTACAATGAGCAGTTCTTC. V usage is TRBV12-3 or TRBV12-4 and J usage is TRBJ2-1; D not resolved. This CDR3 has 16 residues. With 6 bases removed from V and 0 bases from J, the gap between germline ends came to 15 bases.

J is TRBJ1-5 and V is TRBV4-2, with TRBD1 as a possible D gene (5 bases). The germline CDR1 and CDR2 sequences are LGHNA and YNFKEQ. There are 19 residues in the CDR3. V shed 0 bases and J shed 0 bases, with 18 bases lying between them. CDR3 sequence reads: CASSQDSGGPYYSNQPQHF. The DNA for the CDR3 is TGTGCCAGCAGCCAAGATTCCGGGGGTCCCTACTATAGCAATCAGCCCCAGCATTTT.

This clonotype was seen many times. This chain uses TRBV10-3 with TRBJ2-1; D unclear. Trimming removed 2 bases at V and 0 bases at J, with 14 bases between. The CDR3 sequence is 17 residues long. Germline values: CDR1 ENHRY, CDR2 SYGVKD. The CDR3 DNA reads TGTGCCATCAGTGAGAAGGGTAGCTCCATCTCCTACAATGAGCAGTTCTTC. Translating gives CAISEKGSSISYNEQFF.

This clonotype was counted ten times or more. The chain recombines TRBV7-2 with TRBJ2-7, with a weak D call TRBD2 (5 bases). The CDR3 sequence is 15 residues long. The ends were cut back, 5 bases at V and 0 bases at J, with 14 bases in the middle. Per the germline V gene, CDR1 is SGHTA and CDR2 is FQGNSA. CDR3 in amino acids: CASSPPGYGSYEQYF. The CDR3 DNA follows: TGTGCCAGCAGCCCCCCGGGGTACGGCTCCTACGAGCAGTACTTC.

The V and J genes are TRBV30 and TRBJ2-7; D is unresolved. Looked up from germline, CDR1 is GTSNPN and CDR2 is SVGIG (reference sequence). V was clipped by 5 bases and J by 3 bases, with 14 bases between them. This CDR3 has 13 amino acids. For the CDR3, the DNA is TGTGCCTGGGGTGCGGCCAGCGACTACGAGCAGTACTTC. The encoded protein is CAWGAASDYEQYF.

This clonotype was counted between two and nine times. This may come from a read error, since a much larger clone is one base off. This sequence joins TRBV7-2 and TRBJ2-5; a weak D match, TRBD2 (5 bases). CDR3 length equals 12 residues. Per germline, CDR1 SGHTA and CDR2 FQGNSA. CDR3 in amino acids: CAGSPDYGGLNF. For the CDR3, the DNA is TGTGCCGGCAGCCCCGACTACGGTGGGCTCAACTTC.

This clonotype was observed a few times. The chain recombines TRBV5-6 with TRBJ2-5; TRBD2 aligns across 10 bases. Germline CDR1 reads SGHDT; CDR2 reads YYEEEE. The CDR3 consists of 16 residues. Trimming removed 0 bases from V and 5 bases from J; junction bases left unmatched: 7. The CDR3 DNA sequence: TGTGCCAGCAGCTTGGTTCTAGCGGGAGTTTGGGAGACCCAGTACTTC. Its protein is CASSLVLAGVWETQYF.